A selection of T cell receptor beta chains follows, all from one sample in a study of CXCR3-negative and CXCR3-positive naive CD8 T cells. TCRdb reprocessed the 5' RACE reads and stores each CDR3 protein as one record, lacking DNA. Its clone listing holds about 50,000 distinct CDR3 sequences. Sequencing was performed on naive CXCR3+ CD8+ T cells from blood. These receptors all stem from a human donor in good health. Some clones in this sample may be carry-over from other donors' samples. Both conserved end residues are part of each CDR3.

v_call	j_call	cdr3_aa
TRBV27	TRBJ1-2	CASSFLIDRVNGYTF
TRBV20-1	TRBJ1-2	CSARSDNYYGYTF
TRBV15	TRBJ2-7	CDTSRDFIDRESPEQYF
TRBV12-3/TRBV12-4	TRBJ2-1	CASNPEGGSYNEQFF
TRBV27	TRBJ2-7	CASSLSNDHEQYF
TRBV20-1	TRBJ2-7	CSADTVSTHYEQYF
TRBV7-2	TRBJ2-2	CASSLFGEELFF
TRBV27	TRBJ1-1	CASSPSGDTEAFF
TRBV20-1	TRBJ1-1	CPFQGGTEAFF
TRBV3-1	TRBJ2-5	CASSPLGKETQYF
TRBV28	TRBJ2-3	CASTSHERARTDTQYF
TRBV6-2/TRBV6-3	TRBJ2-7	CASSYGQLPPTKQYF
TRBV14	TRBJ2-7	CASKDRESYEQYF
TRBV7-9	TRBJ2-7	CASSLNPHTGRYEQYF
TRBV29-1	TRBJ1-2	CSVLKGYGYTF
TRBV29-1	TRBJ1-2	CSVERTGGALYGYTF
TRBV6-5	TRBJ1-1	CARSTGTDLEAFF
TRBV21-1	TRBJ1-1	CASSKVQLGEAFF
TRBV7-3	TRBJ2-1	CASSHGLAMGEQFF
TRBV4-2	TRBJ2-5	CASSQADQETQYF
TRBV5-5	TRBJ2-1	CASSPFQAGEQFF
TRBV23-1	TRBJ1-2	CASSHKGYYGYTF
TRBV15	TRBJ1-1	CATSRDLGKTSEAFF
TRBV12-3/TRBV12-4	TRBJ2-2	CASSLGKGRGTIATGELFF
TRBV5-1	TRBJ2-1	CASSSGFGFLTDEQFF
TRBV6-2/TRBV6-3	TRBJ2-1	CASSDDRQEQFF
TRBV7-3	TRBJ2-1	CASSLSGAASYNEQFF
TRBV20-1	TRBJ2-2	CSAGREGGIDTGELFF
TRBV5-1	TRBJ2-2	CASSLLFPLDTGELFF
TRBV6-2/TRBV6-3	TRBJ2-5	CASSYSVRETQYF
TRBV6-5	TRBJ2-7	CASSYPPPVSGGTYEQYF
TRBV10-2	TRBJ1-1	CASRLSGGKTEAFF
TRBV14	TRBJ2-1	CASSLGQGKAYNEQFF
TRBV10-3	TRBJ1-1	CATHPTGTNTEAFF
TRBV4-3	TRBJ2-1	CASSADRDRVLNEQFF
TRBV19	TRBJ1-2	CASLLTGTGAVNGYTF
TRBV27	TRBJ2-3	CASSPPNTDTQYF
TRBV4-3	TRBJ1-1	CASSQDLLLAEAFF
TRBV29-1	TRBJ1-1	CSVVGGSGALGVAFF
TRBV4-1	TRBJ1-1	CASSHRSSYEAFF
TRBV15	TRBJ1-2	CATVSGNGYTF
TRBV10-3	TRBJ2-3	CATLALDTQYF
TRBV7-9	TRBJ2-7	CASSSDRRQASSYEQYF
TRBV6-6	TRBJ2-1	CASSYSLRDEQFF
TRBV6-2/TRBV6-3	TRBJ2-7	CASSYGRSSYEQYF
TRBV28	TRBJ2-5	CASREVGETQYF
TRBV7-9	TRBJ2-3	CASSSGGGLRTIQNTQYF
TRBV20-1	TRBJ2-7	CSARASSSYEQYF
TRBV27	TRBJ2-7	CASSPEGGNEQYF
TRBV4-3	TRBJ2-1	CASGPSGGALGEQFF
TRBV29-1	TRBJ2-1	CSVGDREDNEQFF
TRBV3-1	TRBJ2-6	CASSQDWGASGANVLTF